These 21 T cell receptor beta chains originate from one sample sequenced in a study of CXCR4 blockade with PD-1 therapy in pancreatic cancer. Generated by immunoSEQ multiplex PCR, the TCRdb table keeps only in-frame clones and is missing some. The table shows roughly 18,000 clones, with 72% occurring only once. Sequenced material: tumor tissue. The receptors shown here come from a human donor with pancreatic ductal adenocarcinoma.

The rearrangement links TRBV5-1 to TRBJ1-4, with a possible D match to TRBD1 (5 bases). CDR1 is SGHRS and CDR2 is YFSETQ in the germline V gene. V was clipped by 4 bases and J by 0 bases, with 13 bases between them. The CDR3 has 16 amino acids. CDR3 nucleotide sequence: TGCGCCAGCAGCCTGTATGGGGGGGCAACTAATGAAAAACTGTTTTTT. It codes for CASSLYGGATNEKLFF.

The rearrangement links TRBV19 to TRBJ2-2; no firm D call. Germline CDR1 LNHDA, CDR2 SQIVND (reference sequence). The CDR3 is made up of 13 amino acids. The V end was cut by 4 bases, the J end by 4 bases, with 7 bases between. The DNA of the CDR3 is TGTGCCAGTAGTAAATGGAGCACCGGGGAGCTGTTTTTT. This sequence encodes CASSKWSTGELFF.

The CDR3 protein is CASSGLPQETQYF. The CDR3 region has the DNA TGTGCCAGCAGTGGACTGCCCCAAGAGACCCAGTACTTC. The chain joins TRBV6-8 to TRBJ2-5; possibly TRBD2 for D (5 bases). Germline V gives CDR1 MNHGY, CDR2 SAAAGT. The CDR3 extends over 13 amino acids. The V and J ends lost 5 bases and 1 base respectively, with 8 bases between them.

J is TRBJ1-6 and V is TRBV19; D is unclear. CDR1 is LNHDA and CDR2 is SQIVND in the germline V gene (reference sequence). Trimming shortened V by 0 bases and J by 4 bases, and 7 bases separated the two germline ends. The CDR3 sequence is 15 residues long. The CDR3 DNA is TGTGCCAGTAGTATAGACCCTGATTATAATTCACCCCTCCACTTT. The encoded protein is CASSIDPDYNSPLHF.

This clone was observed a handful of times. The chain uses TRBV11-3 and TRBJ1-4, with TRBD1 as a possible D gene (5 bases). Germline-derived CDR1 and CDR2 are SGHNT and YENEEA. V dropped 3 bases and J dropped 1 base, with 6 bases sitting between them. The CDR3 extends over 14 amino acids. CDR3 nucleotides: TGTGCCAGCAGCTTGGGGGTAACTAATGAAAAACTGTTTTTT. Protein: CASSLGVTNEKLFF.

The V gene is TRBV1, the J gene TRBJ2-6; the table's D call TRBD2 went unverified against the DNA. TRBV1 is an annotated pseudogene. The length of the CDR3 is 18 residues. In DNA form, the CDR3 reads TGCGCCAGCAGCCAAGAGGCGGGGGCACTCACTGGGGCCAACGTCCTGACTTTC. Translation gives CASSQEAGALTGANVLTF.

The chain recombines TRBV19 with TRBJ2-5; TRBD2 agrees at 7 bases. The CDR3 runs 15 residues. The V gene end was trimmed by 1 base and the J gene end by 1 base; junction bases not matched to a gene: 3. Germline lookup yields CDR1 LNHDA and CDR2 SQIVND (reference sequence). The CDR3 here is CASSIGTRGQETQYF. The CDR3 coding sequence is TGTGCCAGTAGTATAGGGACTAGGGGCCAAGAGACCCAGTACTTC.

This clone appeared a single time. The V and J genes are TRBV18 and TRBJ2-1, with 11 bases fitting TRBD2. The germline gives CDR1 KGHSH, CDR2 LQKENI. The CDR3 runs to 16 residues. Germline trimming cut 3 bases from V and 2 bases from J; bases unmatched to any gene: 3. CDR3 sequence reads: CASSPRLAGTYNEQFF. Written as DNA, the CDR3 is TGTGCCAGCTCACCTCGACTAGCGGGAACCTACAATGAGCAGTTCTTC.

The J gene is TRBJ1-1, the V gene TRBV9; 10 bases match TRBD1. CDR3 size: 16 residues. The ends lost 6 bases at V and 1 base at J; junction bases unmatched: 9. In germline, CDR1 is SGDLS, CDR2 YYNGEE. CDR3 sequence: CASKARRTGGNTEAFF. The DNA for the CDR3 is TGTGCCAGCAAGGCAAGGAGGACAGGGGGGAACACTGAAGCTTTCTTT.

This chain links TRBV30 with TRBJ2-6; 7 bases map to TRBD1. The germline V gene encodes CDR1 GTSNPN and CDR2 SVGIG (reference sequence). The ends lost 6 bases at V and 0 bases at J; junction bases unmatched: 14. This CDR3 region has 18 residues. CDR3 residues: CACPSEGTAISGANVLTF. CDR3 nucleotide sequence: TGTGCCTGCCCTTCCGAGGGGACAGCGATCTCTGGGGCCAACGTCCTGACTTTC.

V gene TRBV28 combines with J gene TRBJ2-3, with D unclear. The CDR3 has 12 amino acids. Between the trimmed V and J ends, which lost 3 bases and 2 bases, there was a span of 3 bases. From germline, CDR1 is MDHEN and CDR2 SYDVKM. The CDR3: CASSLFTDTQYF. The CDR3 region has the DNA TGTGCCAGCAGTTTGTTCACAGATACGCAGTATTTT.

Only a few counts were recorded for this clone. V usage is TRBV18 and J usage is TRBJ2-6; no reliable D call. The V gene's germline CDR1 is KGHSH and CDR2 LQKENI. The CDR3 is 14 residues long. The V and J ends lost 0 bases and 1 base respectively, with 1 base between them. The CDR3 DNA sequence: TGTGCCAGCTCACCACCATCTGGGGCCAACGTCCTGACTTTC. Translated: CASSPPSGANVLTF.

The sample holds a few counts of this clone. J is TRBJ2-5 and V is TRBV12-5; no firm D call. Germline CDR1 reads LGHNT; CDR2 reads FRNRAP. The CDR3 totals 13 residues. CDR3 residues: CASHGPHQETQYF. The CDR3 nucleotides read TGTGCCAGCCATGGCCCCCACCAAGAGACCCAGTACTTC.

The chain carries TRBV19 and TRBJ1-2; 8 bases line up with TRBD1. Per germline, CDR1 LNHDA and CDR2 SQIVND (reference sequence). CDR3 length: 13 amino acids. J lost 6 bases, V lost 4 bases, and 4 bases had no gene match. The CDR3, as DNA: TGTGCCAGTAGTAAGACAGGGGTGAATGGCTACACCTTC. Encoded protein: CASSKTGVNGYTF.

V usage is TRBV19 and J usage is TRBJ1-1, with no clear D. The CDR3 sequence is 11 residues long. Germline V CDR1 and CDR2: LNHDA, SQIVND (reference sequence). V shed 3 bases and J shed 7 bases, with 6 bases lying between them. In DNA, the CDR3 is TGTGCCAGTAGTATCTGGCGTGAAGCTTTCTTT. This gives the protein CASSIWREAFF.

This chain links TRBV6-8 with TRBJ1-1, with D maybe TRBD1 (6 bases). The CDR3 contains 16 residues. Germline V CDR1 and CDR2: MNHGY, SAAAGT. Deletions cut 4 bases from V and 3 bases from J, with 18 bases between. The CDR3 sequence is CASSSQRGASYTEAFF. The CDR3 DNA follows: TGTGCCAGCAGTTCCCAAAGGGGGGCCTCGTACACTGAAGCTTTCTTT.

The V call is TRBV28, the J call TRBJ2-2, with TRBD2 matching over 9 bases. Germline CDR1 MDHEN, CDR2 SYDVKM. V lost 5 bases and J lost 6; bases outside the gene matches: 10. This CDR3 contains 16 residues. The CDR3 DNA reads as TGTGCCAGCAGTCCACGGGGAGCGGGAGGAGCCGGGGAGCTGTTTTTT. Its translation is CASSPRGAGGAGELFF. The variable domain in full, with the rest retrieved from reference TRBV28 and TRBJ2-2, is DVKVTQSSRYLVKRTGEKVFLECVQDMDHENMFWYRQDPGLGLRLIYFSYDVKMKEKGDIPEGYSVSREKKERFSLILESASTNQTSMYLCASSPRGAGGAGELFFGEGSRLTVL.

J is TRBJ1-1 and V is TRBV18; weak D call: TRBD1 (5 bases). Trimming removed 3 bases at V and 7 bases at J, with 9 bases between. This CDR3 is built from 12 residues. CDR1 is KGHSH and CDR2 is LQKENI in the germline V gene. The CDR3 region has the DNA TGTGCCAGCTCACCCCGGGACGGTGAAGCTTTCTTT. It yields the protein CASSPRDGEAFF.

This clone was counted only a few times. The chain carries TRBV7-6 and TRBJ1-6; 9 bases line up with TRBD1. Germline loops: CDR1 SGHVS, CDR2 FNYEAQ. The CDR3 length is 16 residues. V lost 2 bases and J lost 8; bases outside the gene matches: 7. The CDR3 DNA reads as TGTGCCAGCAGCTTAAAGGGGGACAGGGCGGATTCACCCCTCCACTTT. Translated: CASSLKGDRADSPLHF.

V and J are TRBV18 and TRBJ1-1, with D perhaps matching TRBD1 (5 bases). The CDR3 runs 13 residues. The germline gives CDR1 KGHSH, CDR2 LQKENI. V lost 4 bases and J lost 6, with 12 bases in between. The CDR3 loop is CASSQTDSSEAFF. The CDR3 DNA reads TGTGCCAGCTCACAGACAGATTCCTCTGAAGCTTTCTTT.

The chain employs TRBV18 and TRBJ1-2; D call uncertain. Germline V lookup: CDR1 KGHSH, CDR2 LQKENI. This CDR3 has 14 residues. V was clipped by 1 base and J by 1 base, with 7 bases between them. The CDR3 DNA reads TGTGCCAGCTCACCACAGGACCTTAACTATGGCTACACCTTC. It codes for CASSPQDLNYGYTF. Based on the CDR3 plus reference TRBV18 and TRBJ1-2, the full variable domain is NAGVMQNPRHLVRRRGQEARLRCSPMKGHSHVYWYRQLPEEGLKFMVYLQKENIIDESGMPKERFSAEFPKEGPSILRIQQVVRGDSAAYFCASSPQDLNYGYTFGSGTRLTVV.